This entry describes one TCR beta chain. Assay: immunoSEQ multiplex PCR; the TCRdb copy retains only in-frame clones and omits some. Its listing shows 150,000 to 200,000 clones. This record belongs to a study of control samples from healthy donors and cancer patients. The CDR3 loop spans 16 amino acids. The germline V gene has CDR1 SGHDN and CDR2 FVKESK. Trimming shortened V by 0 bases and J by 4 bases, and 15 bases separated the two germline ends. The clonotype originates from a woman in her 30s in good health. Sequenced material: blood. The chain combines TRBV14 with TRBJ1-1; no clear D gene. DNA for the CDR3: TGTGCCAGCAGCCAAGAGACCGAAGTATCCCTCACTGAAGCTTTCTTT. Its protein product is CASSQETEVSLTEAFF. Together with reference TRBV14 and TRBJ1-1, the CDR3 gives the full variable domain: EAGVTQFPSHSVIEKGQTVTLRCDPISGHDNLYWYRRVMGKEIKFLLHFVKESKQDESGMPNNRFLAERTGGTYSTLKVQPAELEDSGVYFCASSQETEVSLTEAFFGQGTRLTVV.